Below, one T cell receptor beta chain is given with its context. Its antigen is not known. The source of the sample is a study of cytomegalovirus exposure and HLA in healthy donors. For the study at large: One earlier analysis, a look at some 180 million T cells, found about 100 million unique TCR beta sequences. Study results and limitations: Many donors shared some public TCRs, even though most TCR sequences were rare.

The PCR contained 60 Vbeta and 13 Jbeta primers. Data came from immunoSEQ multiplex PCR; TCRdb stores just in-frame clones and leaves some out. Here the sample spans 75,000 to 80,000 clones, about 78% being singletons. The CDR3 runs to 14 residues. Trimming removed 0 bases at V and 4 bases at J, with 9 bases between. Looked up from germline, CDR1 is GTSNPN and CDR2 is SVGIG (reference sequence). Material for sequencing was PBMCs. The origin of this receptor is a woman in her thirties or forties in good health and CMV-seropositive. The chain has TRBV30 and TRBJ2-2; the D is unclear. CDR3 in amino acids: CAWSVRTPTGELFF. DNA for the CDR3: TGTGCCTGGAGTGTACGAACACCCACCGGGGAGCTGTTTTTT.